The next 20 T cell receptor beta chains were all read from a single sample in a study of vaccination and CD4 T cells after COVID-19. The sample's treatment: roughly ten-day PBMC culture with coronavirus spike peptide pools or control peptides (ViraFEST assay). Antigens for these TCRs are unknown. With the Oncomine TCR Beta short-read assay, DNA from cultured CD4+ T cells was sequenced. Each CDR3 protein is one row after TCRdb ran MiXCR on the PCR reads. This sample carries 4,500 to 6,500 distinct CDR3 sequences, under 40% of them seen once, and the ten largest clones take roughly a third. Sample: CD4+ T cells from blood, cultured in vitro, taken after SARS-CoV-2 vaccination. These receptors were obtained from a human donor who had recovered from COVID-19.

V gene TRBV20-1 combines with J gene TRBJ2-3; no definite D call. V gave up 3 bases and J gave up 2 bases, with 15 bases separating them. The germline CDR1 and CDR2 sequences are DFQATT and SNEGSKA (reference sequence). This CDR3 spans 15 amino acids. CDR3 in amino acids: CSASRPAGLTDTQYF. Here the CDR3 DNA reads TGCAGTGCTAGTAGGCCGGCCGGGCTCACAGATACGCAGTATTTT.

This clonotype has just a few counts. The V and J genes are TRBV18 and TRBJ1-1, with 8 positions matching TRBD1. The J segment lost 0 bases and the V segment lost 3 bases, leaving 0 bases of the junction unmatched. The germline gives CDR1 KGHSH, CDR2 LQKENI. This CDR3 is 14 amino acids long. For the CDR3, the DNA is TGTGCCAGCTCACCGGGACAGGTGAACACTGAAGCTTTCTTT. Amino acid sequence: CASSPGQVNTEAFF.

The chain is built from TRBV20-1 and TRBJ2-5, with D uncertain. V was trimmed by 7 bases and J by 2 bases, leaving 11 bases between them. From germline, CDR1 is DFQATT and CDR2 SNEGSKA (reference sequence). The CDR3 extends over 12 amino acids. CDR3 protein: CSVSPEQETQYF. As DNA, the CDR3 is TGCAGTGTATCTCCAGAACAAGAGACCCAGTACTTC.

This clonotype counts as medium-sized. The CDR3 DNA reads TGTGCCAGCAGACCCGGACAGGGGAGGGGCATGAACACTGAAGCTTTCTTT. Amino acid sequence: CASRPGQGRGMNTEAFF. V is TRBV12-3 or TRBV12-4 and J is TRBJ1-1; 9 nucleotides align to TRBD1. The CDR3 spans 17 residues. After removal of 6 bases from V and 0 bases from J, the junction contained 11 bases not matched to a gene.

This chain uses TRBV5-1 with TRBJ2-7; 10 nucleotides line up with TRBD1. From germline, CDR1 is SGHRS and CDR2 YFSETQ. V was clipped by 0 bases and J by 4 bases; unmatched bases: 1. This CDR3 region has 14 residues. CDR3 in DNA: TGCGCCAGCAGCTTGGGACAGGGGGCTTACGAGCAGTACTTC. Its translation: CASSLGQGAYEQYF.

CDR3: CASSYASGGTDTQYF. The CDR3 nucleotides are TGTGCCAGCAGTTACGCTAGCGGGGGCACAGATACGCAGTATTTT. This rearrangement joins TRBV6-2 or TRBV6-3 to TRBJ2-3, with 9 bases that match TRBD2. The CDR3 has 15 amino acids. After removal of 2 bases from V and 1 base from J, the junction contained 1 base not matched to a gene. CDR1 and CDR2 (germline): MNHEY, SVGEGT.

The rearrangement joins TRBV2 to TRBJ1-1; D remains unclear. Germline CDR1 SNHLY, CDR2 FYNNEI. This CDR3 comprises 13 residues. Trimming stripped 10 bases from V and 1 base from J, with 13 bases between. The DNA of the CDR3 is TGTGCCACCAAGGGAACCTCGAACACTGAAGCTTTCTTT. The encoded protein is CATKGTSNTEAFF.

This chain connects TRBV18 to TRBJ1-5, with a possible D match to TRBD1 (5 bases). The V gene's germline CDR1 is KGHSH and CDR2 LQKENI. V was trimmed by 3 bases and J by 2 bases, leaving 8 bases between them. The CDR3 totals 14 residues. The CDR3 nucleotides are TGTGCCAGCTCACCCGCGGGGGGCAATCAGCCCCAGCATTTT. This encodes CASSPAGGNQPQHF. The whole variable domain, filled in from reference TRBV18 and TRBJ1-5, reads NAGVMQNPRHLVRRRGQEARLRCSPMKGHSHVYWYRQLPEEGLKFMVYLQKENIIDESGMPKERFSAEFPKEGPSILRIQQVVRGDSAAYFCASSPAGGNQPQHFGDGTRLSIL.

The chain joins TRBV27 to TRBJ1-1, with D possibly matching TRBD1 (6 bases). V was shortened by 8 bases and J by 11 bases, with 27 bases between the two germline ends. The CDR3 loop spans 15 amino acids. The germline gives CDR1 MNHEY, CDR2 SMNVEV (reference sequence). CDR3 loop: CASGAHGGGRIEAFF. CDR3 nucleotide sequence: TGTGCCAGCGGTGCCCATGGGGGGGGGCGGATTGAGGCTTTCTTT.

This clonotype was observed a handful of times. The V and J genes are TRBV20-1 and TRBJ1-1; D is ambiguous. The CDR3 is 12 residues long. CDR1 is DFQATT, CDR2 SNEGSKA, per germline (reference sequence). V lost 2 bases, J lost 5 bases, and 9 bases lay in between. The DNA for the CDR3 is TGCAGTGCTAGAAGGGTGTGGACTGAAGCTTTCTTT. This translates into CSARRVWTEAFF.

In this sample, this clonotype turned up a few times. The chain links TRBV20-1 to TRBJ1-6; maybe TRBD1 (5 bases). From germline, CDR1 is DFQATT and CDR2 SNEGSKA (reference sequence). V was shortened by 6 bases and J by 5 bases, with 20 bases between the two germline ends. The CDR3 covers 16 residues. In DNA form, the CDR3 reads TGCAGTGCGGGACCCTGGTCGCCGCCTGATAATTCACCCCTCCACTTT. This translates into CSAGPWSPPDNSPLHF.

The chain combines TRBV4-2 with TRBJ2-2; D remains ambiguous. CDR3 length: 17 amino acids. CDR1 and CDR2 from the germline V gene are LGHNA and YNFKEQ. Trimming removed 4 bases at V and 0 bases at J, with 15 bases between. CDR3 residues: CASSPSVRTANTGELFF. The CDR3, as DNA: TGTGCCAGCAGCCCGAGCGTAAGGACCGCGAACACCGGGGAGCTGTTTTTT.

The rearrangement joins TRBV21-1 to TRBJ2-7; TRBD1, the table's D call, lacks a check against the DNA. TRBV21-1 is shown as a pseudogene. This CDR3 region has 15 residues. As DNA, the CDR3 is TGTGCCAGCAGCTCCAGGAGGCGGCCTCTCTACGAGCAGTACTTC. Its translation: CASSSRRRPLYEQYF.

The rearrangement joins TRBV5-1 to TRBJ1-5, with 9 bases matching TRBD1. The ends lost 4 bases at V and 13 bases at J; junction bases unmatched: 12. CDR1 SGHRS and CDR2 YFSETQ come from the germline V gene. The CDR3 spans 14 residues. The CDR3 coding sequence is TGCGCCAGCAGCCCGGGACAGGGAGTCGGGCCTCAGCATTTT. This sequence encodes CASSPGQGVGPQHF.

This clonotype was observed a handful of times. This chain uses TRBV11-3 with TRBJ2-3; D ambiguous. The CDR3 runs 14 residues. Per the germline V gene, CDR1 is SGHNT and CDR2 is YENEEA. V lost 5 bases to trimming and J lost 5 bases, with 14 bases between them. This CDR3 is CASSLRVYGDTQYF. DNA of the CDR3: TGTGCCAGCAGCCTACGGGTATACGGAGATACGCAGTATTTT.

V is TRBV19 and J is TRBJ1-5, with D maybe TRBD1 (6 bases). CDR1 and CDR2 from the germline V gene are LNHDA and SQIVND (reference sequence). This CDR3 has 16 amino acids. V lost 3 bases to trimming and J lost 7 bases, with 19 bases between them. The CDR3 is CASSMEGPGERQPQHF. The CDR3 DNA is TGTGCCAGTAGTATGGAGGGGCCAGGGGAACGGCAGCCCCAGCATTTT. Full variable domain (outside the CDR3, taken from reference TRBV19 and TRBJ1-5): DGGITQSPKYLFRKEGQNVTLSCEQNLNHDAMYWYRQDPGQGLRLIYYSQIVNDFQKGDIAEGYSVSREKKESFPLTVTSAQKNPTAFYLCASSMEGPGERQPQHFGDGTRLSIL.

This chain links TRBV19 with TRBJ2-3; tentatively, D is TRBD1 (5 bases). The germline CDR1 and CDR2 sequences are LNHDA and SQIVND (reference sequence). The V end was cut by 11 bases, the J end by 1 base, with 16 bases between. The CDR3 is made up of 14 amino acids. For the CDR3, the DNA is TGTGCCGCAGGGTTTAGCCCTGGCACAGATACGCAGTATTTT. It yields the protein CAAGFSPGTDTQYF.

This clonotype was seen more than once but under ten times. The chain joins TRBV28 to TRBJ2-3; D unresolved. Trimming stripped 4 bases from V and 2 bases from J, with 4 bases between. Germline assignment: CDR1 MDHEN and CDR2 SYDVKM. The CDR3 is 12 residues long. CDR3 in amino acids: CASSSPTDTQYF. CDR3 in DNA: TGTGCCAGCAGTTCCCCCACAGATACGCAGTATTTT.

Only a few counts were recorded for this clonotype. The genes are TRBV15 and TRBJ1-2, with D unresolved. The CDR3 consists of 16 residues. The V end was cut by 0 bases, the J end by 4 bases, with 15 bases between. Germline CDR1 LNHNV, CDR2 YYDKDF (reference sequence). The chain's CDR3 is CATSRDAAATIYGYTF. CDR3 nucleotide sequence: TGTGCCACCAGCAGAGATGCAGCAGCGACCATCTATGGCTACACCTTC. Supplemented by reference TRBV15 and TRBJ1-2, the full variable domain reads DAMVIQNPRYQVTQFGKPVTLSCSQTLNHNVMYWYQQKSSQAPKLLFHYYDKDFNNEADTPDNFQSRRPNTSFCFLDIRSPGLGDTAMYLCATSRDAAATIYGYTFGSGTRLTVV.

This clonotype was observed once. This chain links TRBV6-1 with TRBJ2-7; 8 bases agree with TRBD2. V shed 6 bases, J shed 1 base, and the junction held 5 bases outside the gene matches. Germline V gives CDR1 MNHNS, CDR2 SASEGT. The CDR3 has 14 residues. CDR3 sequence reads: CASRQTGGSYEQYF. CDR3 DNA sequence: TGTGCCAGCAGACAAACGGGGGGGTCCTACGAGCAGTACTTC.